This passage covers 11 T cell receptor beta chains from one sample sequenced in a study of blood T cell repertoires in COVID-19. The data were produced by immunoSEQ multiplex PCR, yet TCRdb's version contains in-frame clones alone and is incomplete. This repertoire shows fewer than 250,000 clones, roughly 87% found once; its top ten account for around 2.6%. The sample consisted of PBMCs or T cells enriched from blood (not recorded which). The receptors were sampled from a woman under 40 with acute COVID-19.

The genes are TRBV18 and TRBJ1-4; D ambiguous. V was clipped by 3 bases and J by 3 bases, with 14 bases between them. Germline V gene data show CDR1 as KGHSH and CDR2 as LQKENI. The CDR3 length is 16 residues. CDR3 DNA: TGTGCCAGCTCACCCGACTCGGGGTTTCCTAATGAAAAACTGTTTTTT. Amino acid sequence: CASSPDSGFPNEKLFF.

The V and J genes are TRBV2 and TRBJ1-1; tentatively, D is TRBD1 (6 bases). CDR1 is SNHLY, CDR2 FYNNEI, per germline. The V and J ends lost 1 base and 3 bases respectively, with 24 bases between them. The CDR3 has 19 amino acids. The CDR3 DNA follows: TGTGCCAGCAGTGAAGATTCGGGGTCGTACAGGGCTGGGGACACTGAAGCTTTCTTT. Amino acids: CASSEDSGSYRAGDTEAFF.

The chain joins TRBV6-2 or TRBV6-3 to TRBJ2-2, with 11 bases matching TRBD2. Trimming at V came to 5 bases and at J to 1 base, leaving 3 bases not matched to a gene. The CDR3 sequence is 16 residues long. Germline V gene lookup returns CDR1 MNHEY and CDR2 SVGEGT. The CDR3 DNA follows: TGTGCCAGCAGTCTAGCGGGGGGCATGAACACCGGGGAGCTGTTTTTT. It encodes CASSLAGGMNTGELFF.

The rearrangement uses TRBV19 and TRBJ2-7; 8 bases fit TRBD1. The germline V gene encodes CDR1 LNHDA and CDR2 SQIVND (reference sequence). The CDR3 is 15 residues long. The V gene end was trimmed by 4 bases and the J gene end by 0 bases; junction bases not matched to a gene: 5. CDR3 bases: TGTGCCAGTAGTAGGTCCGGACAGGGCTCCTACGAGCAGTACTTC. Its translation: CASSRSGQGSYEQYF.

This CDR3 is CASSDRGQSYGYTF. The DNA for the CDR3 is TGTGCCAGCAGCGACAGGGGGCAGAGCTATGGCTACACCTTC. The chain links TRBV7-2 to TRBJ1-2, with 10 bases fitting TRBD1. The CDR3 length is 14 residues. The germline V gene encodes CDR1 SGHTA and CDR2 FQGNSA. Losses at the gene ends were 5 bases for V and 4 bases for J; bases not matched to a gene: 4.

This clone was seen a single time. This chain uses TRBV5-1 with TRBJ1-1; 7 bases line up with TRBD1. The V and J ends lost 0 bases and 0 bases, in that order; junction bases with no gene match: 8. CDR3 length equals 17 residues. Germline V gene data show CDR1 as SGHRS and CDR2 as YFSETQ. The CDR3 loop reads CASSLAKGQHMNTEAFF. The CDR3 bases are TGCGCCAGCAGCTTGGCCAAGGGACAGCACATGAACACTGAAGCTTTCTTT.

About this clone: Other DNA sequences in this specimen translate into the identical CDR3. The rearrangement uses TRBV5-1 and TRBJ1-3; D gene ambiguous. Per the germline V gene, CDR1 is SGHRS and CDR2 is YFSETQ. The CDR3 has 14 amino acids. V was clipped by 0 bases and J by 2 bases, with 6 bases between them. CDR3 protein: CASSLDRAGNTIYF. In DNA form, the CDR3 reads TGCGCCAGCAGCTTGGATCGGGCTGGAAACACCATATATTTT.

This CDR3 is CASGLESNQPQHF. The CDR3 nucleotides are TGTGCCAGCGGTTTGGAGAGCAATCAGCCCCAGCATTTT. This chain uses TRBV6-2 or TRBV6-3 with TRBJ1-5; D remains unclear. Germline CDR1 is MNHEY and CDR2 is SVGEGT. The CDR3 has 13 amino acids. Trimming removed 8 bases at V and 1 base at J, with 9 bases between.

The V call is TRBV2, the J call TRBJ2-1; 9 bases match TRBD1. CDR3 size: 16 residues. The trim removed 1 base at V and 5 bases at J, leaving 6 bases unmatched. Germline loops: CDR1 SNHLY, CDR2 FYNNEI. CDR3 residues: CASSEVRGTGNNEQFF. CDR3 nucleotide sequence: TGTGCCAGCAGTGAAGTTCGTGGGACAGGGAACAATGAGCAGTTCTTC.

The rearrangement joins TRBV5-1 to TRBJ2-2; D is uncertain. The V end was cut by 4 bases, the J end by 4 bases, with 11 bases between. Germline V CDR1 and CDR2: SGHRS, YFSETQ. The CDR3 has 14 amino acids. CDR3 amino acids: CASSILQSTGELFF. The CDR3 nucleotides read TGCGCCAGCAGCATCCTACAGAGCACCGGGGAGCTGTTTTTT.

The J gene is TRBJ2-2, the V gene TRBV2; possibly TRBD2 for D (6 bases). Germline values: CDR1 SNHLY, CDR2 FYNNEI. Trimming pared 7 bases from V and 3 bases from J, leaving 6 bases between. The CDR3 runs 12 residues. CDR3 protein: CASTGDTGELFF. The CDR3 nucleotides read TGTGCCAGCACGGGGGACACCGGGGAGCTGTTTTTT.